This is a list of T cell receptor beta chains from one sample in a study of blood T cell repertoires in COVID-19. The data were produced by immunoSEQ multiplex PCR, yet TCRdb's version contains in-frame clones alone and is incomplete. The sample carries some 210,000 clones, about 87% recorded once. Material: PBMCs or T cells enriched from blood (not recorded which). These receptors were obtained from a man aged 18 to 30 with acute COVID-19. Both conserved end residues are part of each CDR3. Each record gives: clone size, CDR3 length, J gene, D gene, V gene, CDR3 DNA, CDR3 protein. D genes are given only for firm matches. Where a row states a size, it is once, few, many or the class of an expanded clone; other rows omit it.

clone_size: NA
cdr3_length: 14
j_call: TRBJ1-2
d_call: TRBD1
v_call: TRBV5-1
cdr3_nt: TGCGCCAGCATGGCCGGGACAGGGACCTATGGCTACACCTTC
cdr3_aa: CASMAGTGTYGYTF

clone_size: NA
cdr3_length: 16
j_call: TRBJ2-1
d_call: TRBD1
v_call: TRBV28
cdr3_nt: TGTGCCAGCAGTTCGAGGACAGGGGGCCACTTTGGTGAGCAGTTCTTC
cdr3_aa: CASSSRTGGHFGEQFF

clone_size: NA
cdr3_length: 15
j_call: TRBJ2-7
d_call: TRBD2
v_call: TRBV6-2/TRBV6-3
cdr3_nt: TGTGCCAGCAGTGGGAGCGGGAGAAGCTCCTACGAGCAGTACTTC
cdr3_aa: CASSGSGRSSYEQYF

clone_size: NA
cdr3_length: 14
j_call: TRBJ2-5
d_call: NA
v_call: TRBV5-5
cdr3_nt: TGTGCCAGCATTGACAGGGCGGGGCTAGAGACCCAGTACTTC
cdr3_aa: CASIDRAGLETQYF

clone_size: NA
cdr3_length: 15
j_call: TRBJ1-1
d_call: NA
v_call: TRBV9
cdr3_nt: TGTGCCAGCAGCCTAGAAACCGGGAAGAACACTGAAGCTTTCTTT
cdr3_aa: CASSLETGKNTEAFF

clone_size: NA
cdr3_length: 16
j_call: TRBJ2-5
d_call: TRBD1
v_call: TRBV11-3
cdr3_nt: TGTGCCAGCAGCTTGGGCCGGCAGGGGGCTGGGGAGACCCAGTACTTC
cdr3_aa: CASSLGRQGAGETQYF

clone_size: NA
cdr3_length: 17
j_call: TRBJ2-1
d_call: NA
v_call: TRBV7-5
cdr3_nt: TGTGCCAGAAGCTTAGTCCCGGGACAGGGGAAGGGGAATGAGCAGTTCTTC
cdr3_aa: CARSLVPGQGKGNEQFF

clone_size: once
cdr3_length: 15
j_call: TRBJ2-1
d_call: NA
v_call: TRBV7-3
cdr3_nt: TGTGCCAGCAGCTTACAACCTCAGGGAAGTGGTAATTGGTTCTTC
cdr3_aa: CASSLQPQGSGNWFF

clone_size: NA
cdr3_length: 15
j_call: TRBJ1-5
d_call: NA
v_call: TRBV27
cdr3_nt: TGTGCCAGCCGACGGGGGGGCCAAGGCAATCAGCCCCAGCATTTT
cdr3_aa: CASRRGGQGNQPQHF

clone_size: NA
cdr3_length: 12
j_call: TRBJ1-1
d_call: NA
v_call: TRBV28
cdr3_nt: TGTGCCAGCAGTTTAGGGCACACTGAAGCTTTCTTT
cdr3_aa: CASSLGHTEAFF

clone_size: NA
cdr3_length: 13
j_call: TRBJ1-1
d_call: NA
v_call: TRBV7-9
cdr3_nt: TGTGCCATAGGGGAGGGTTGGAACACTGAAGCTTTCTTT
cdr3_aa: CAIGEGWNTEAFF

clone_size: NA
cdr3_length: 10
j_call: TRBJ2-7
d_call: TRBD1
v_call: TRBV20-1
cdr3_nt: TGCAGTGCTAAGACAGGGGAGCAGTACTTC
cdr3_aa: CSAKTGEQYF

clone_size: NA
cdr3_length: 16
j_call: TRBJ1-2
d_call: NA
v_call: TRBV4-3
cdr3_nt: TGCGCCAGCAGCCAAGTAGGAGGATCCCCTACGTATGGCTACACCTTC
cdr3_aa: CASSQVGGSPTYGYTF

clone_size: NA
cdr3_length: 15
j_call: TRBJ1-4
d_call: TRBD1
v_call: TRBV15
cdr3_nt: TGTGCCACCAGCAGAGATCAGGGGGCCGATGAAAAACTGTTTTTT
cdr3_aa: CATSRDQGADEKLFF

clone_size: few
cdr3_length: 14
j_call: TRBJ2-3
d_call: NA
v_call: TRBV11-3
cdr3_nt: TGTGCCAGCAGCTTAGGCAGGTCGTCGGATACGCAGTATTTT
cdr3_aa: CASSLGRSSDTQYF

clone_size: NA
cdr3_length: 15
j_call: TRBJ2-1
d_call: TRBD2
v_call: TRBV19
cdr3_nt: TGTGCCAGTACCATAGCGGGAGGCTCCTACAATGAGCAGTTCTTC
cdr3_aa: CASTIAGGSYNEQFF

clone_size: NA
cdr3_length: 17
j_call: TRBJ2-5
d_call: TRBD2
v_call: TRBV7-9
cdr3_nt: TGTGCCAGCAGCCCGGGGAATAGCGGGAGGACCCAAGAGACCCAGTACTTC
cdr3_aa: CASSPGNSGRTQETQYF

clone_size: few
cdr3_length: 16
j_call: TRBJ2-1
d_call: TRBD2
v_call: TRBV11-3
cdr3_nt: TGTGCCAGCAGCCCCCCACTAGCGGGGGTTTACAATGAGCAGTTCTTC
cdr3_aa: CASSPPLAGVYNEQFF

clone_size: NA
cdr3_length: 13
j_call: TRBJ1-2
d_call: NA
v_call: TRBV5-4
cdr3_nt: TGTGCCAGCAGCTTGCAGATAAACTATGGCTACACCTTC
cdr3_aa: CASSLQINYGYTF

clone_size: NA
cdr3_length: 16
j_call: TRBJ1-3
d_call: TRBD1
v_call: TRBV9
cdr3_nt: TGTGCCAGCAGCGCCCTGGGACAGGGCCCTGGAAACACCATATATTTT
cdr3_aa: CASSALGQGPGNTIYF

clone_size: NA
cdr3_length: 15
j_call: TRBJ2-5
d_call: TRBD1
v_call: TRBV6-1
cdr3_nt: TGTGCCAGCAGTGACCATGGACAGGCCCAAGAGACCCAGTACTTC
cdr3_aa: CASSDHGQAQETQYF

clone_size: NA
cdr3_length: 13
j_call: TRBJ1-2
d_call: TRBD1
v_call: TRBV29-1
cdr3_nt: TGCAGCGTTGAAGAACAGGGGGCCCGGGGCTACACCTTC
cdr3_aa: CSVEEQGARGYTF

clone_size: NA
cdr3_length: 14
j_call: TRBJ2-7
d_call: TRBD2
v_call: TRBV2
cdr3_nt: TGTGCCAGCGTAGGGACTACCAGGTCCTACGAGCAGTACTTC
cdr3_aa: CASVGTTRSYEQYF

clone_size: NA
cdr3_length: 11
j_call: TRBJ1-3
d_call: NA
v_call: TRBV6-5
cdr3_nt: TGTGCCAGCTCTTATGGAAACACCATATATTTT
cdr3_aa: CASSYGNTIYF

clone_size: NA
cdr3_length: 15
j_call: TRBJ1-4
d_call: TRBD1
v_call: TRBV28
cdr3_nt: TGTGCCAGCAGTTTAAAGGGACAGGGACATGAAAAACTGTTTTTT
cdr3_aa: CASSLKGQGHEKLFF

clone_size: NA
cdr3_length: 12
j_call: TRBJ2-7
d_call: TRBD1
v_call: TRBV6-5
cdr3_nt: TGTGCCAGCAGACAGACAGGGGCCGAGCAGTACTTC
cdr3_aa: CASRQTGAEQYF

clone_size: many
cdr3_length: 15
j_call: TRBJ1-2
d_call: NA
v_call: TRBV9
cdr3_nt: TGTGCCAGCAGTGGCGAGGAAGGAACGGCTTATGGCTACACCTTC
cdr3_aa: CASSGEEGTAYGYTF

clone_size: NA
cdr3_length: 13
j_call: TRBJ1-2
d_call: NA
v_call: TRBV6-5
cdr3_nt: TGTGCCAGCAGTACCAGGCAATTCAATGGCTACACCTTC
cdr3_aa: CASSTRQFNGYTF

clone_size: NA
cdr3_length: 13
j_call: TRBJ2-3
d_call: NA
v_call: TRBV19
cdr3_nt: TGTGCCAGTAGTATAAGAGCTCGAGATACGCAGTATTTT
cdr3_aa: CASSIRARDTQYF

clone_size: NA
cdr3_length: 15
j_call: TRBJ1-4
d_call: NA
v_call: TRBV7-9
cdr3_nt: TGTGCCAGCAGCCCAGGGAGGGCGACTAATGAAAAACTGTTTTTT
cdr3_aa: CASSPGRATNEKLFF

clone_size: NA
cdr3_length: 14
j_call: TRBJ1-3
d_call: NA
v_call: TRBV2
cdr3_nt: TGTGCCAGCAGTGACAGTAGGGGAAGAAACACCATATATTTT
cdr3_aa: CASSDSRGRNTIYF

clone_size: NA
cdr3_length: 17
j_call: TRBJ2-7
d_call: TRBD2
v_call: TRBV29-1
cdr3_nt: TGCAGCGTTGAAGCCATGGCATTGACTAGCGGGATCTACGAGCAGTACTTC
cdr3_aa: CSVEAMALTSGIYEQYF

clone_size: once
cdr3_length: 13
j_call: TRBJ2-7
d_call: NA
v_call: TRBV5-1
cdr3_nt: TGCGCCAGCAGCTTGGCGGAGGGGCCGGAGCAGTACTTC
cdr3_aa: CASSLAEGPEQYF

clone_size: NA
cdr3_length: 13
j_call: TRBJ2-5
d_call: NA
v_call: TRBV10-3
cdr3_nt: TGTGCCGTCAAGTCGGAGGGTAGGGAGACCCAGTACTTC
cdr3_aa: CAVKSEGRETQYF

clone_size: NA
cdr3_length: 14
j_call: TRBJ2-2
d_call: NA
v_call: TRBV19
cdr3_nt: TGTGCCAGTAGTATATATGGGAGCACCGGGGAGCTGTTTTTT
cdr3_aa: CASSIYGSTGELFF

clone_size: NA
cdr3_length: 11
j_call: TRBJ2-7
d_call: NA
v_call: TRBV10-1
cdr3_nt: TGCGCCAGCGCGCCACGCTACGAGCAGTACTTC
cdr3_aa: CASAPRYEQYF